The clone carrying this TCR beta chain came up a few times. Its antigen is unidentified. TCRdb recomputed calls from the RT-PCR reads with MiXCR, one row per CDR3 protein. Among more than 200,000 distinct CDR3 sequences listed, 9.5% to 15% were seen once. This specimen comes from a study of response to subunit inactivated influenza vaccine. The V end was cut by 3 bases, the J end by 5 bases, with 11 bases between. This CDR3 is built from 13 residues. Germline CDR1 reads KGHSH; CDR2 reads LQKENI. Study-level findings and limits: Authors suggested each seasonal influenza vaccination recruits few new T cells.

The sequenced sample was non-naive T cells sorted from PBMCs, obtained approximately 15 days before vaccination. The sequence came from a man in his fifties who received an inactivated influenza vaccine. The chain uses TRBV18 and TRBJ2-7; no clear D. The CDR3 here is CASSPRLENEQYF. The CDR3, as DNA: TGTGCCAGCTCACCCCGACTGGAGAACGAGCAGTACTTC. Full variable domain (outside the CDR3, taken from reference TRBV18 and TRBJ2-7): NAGVMQNPRHLVRRRGQEARLRCSPMKGHSHVYWYRQLPEEGLKFMVYLQKENIIDESGMPKERFSAEFPKEGPSILRIQQVVRGDSAAYFCASSPRLENEQYFGPGTRLTVT.